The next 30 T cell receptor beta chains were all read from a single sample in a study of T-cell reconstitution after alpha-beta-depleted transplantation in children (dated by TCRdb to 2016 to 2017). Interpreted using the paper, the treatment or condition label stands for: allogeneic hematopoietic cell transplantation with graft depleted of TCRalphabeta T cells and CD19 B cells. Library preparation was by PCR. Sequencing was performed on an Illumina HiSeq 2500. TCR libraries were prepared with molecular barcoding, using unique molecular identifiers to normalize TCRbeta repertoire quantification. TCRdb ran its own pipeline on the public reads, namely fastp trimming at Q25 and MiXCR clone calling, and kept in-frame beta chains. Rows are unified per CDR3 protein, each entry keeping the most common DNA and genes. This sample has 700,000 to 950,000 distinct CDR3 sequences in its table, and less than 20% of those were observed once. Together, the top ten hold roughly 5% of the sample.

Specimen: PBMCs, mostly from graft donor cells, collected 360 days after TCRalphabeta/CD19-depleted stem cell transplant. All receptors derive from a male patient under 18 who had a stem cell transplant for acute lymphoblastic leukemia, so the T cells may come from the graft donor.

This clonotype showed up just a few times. The CDR3 DNA reads as TGTGCCAGCAGGAGGACTAGCTTCACCGGGGAGCTGTTTTTT. Protein: CASRRTSFTGELFF. The rearrangement joins TRBV12-3 or TRBV12-4 to TRBJ2-2, with 8 bases identical to TRBD2. The CDR3 is made up of 14 amino acids. V trimming: 6 bases; J trimming: 4 bases; junction bases outside the gene matches: 4.

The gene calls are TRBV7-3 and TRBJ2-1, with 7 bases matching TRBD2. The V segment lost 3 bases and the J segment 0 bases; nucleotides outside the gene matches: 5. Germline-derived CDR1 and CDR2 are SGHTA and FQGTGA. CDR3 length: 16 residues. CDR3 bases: TGTGCCAGCAGCTTCCTAGCGGATAGCTCCTACAATGAGCAGTTCTTC. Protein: CASSFLADSSYNEQFF.

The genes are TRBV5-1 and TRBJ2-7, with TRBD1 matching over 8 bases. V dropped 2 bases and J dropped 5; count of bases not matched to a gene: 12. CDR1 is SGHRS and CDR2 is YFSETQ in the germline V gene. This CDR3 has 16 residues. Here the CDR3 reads CASSFSRGTGPHEQYF. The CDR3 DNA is TGCGCCAGCAGCTTCAGTAGGGGGACAGGTCCCCACGAGCAGTACTTC.

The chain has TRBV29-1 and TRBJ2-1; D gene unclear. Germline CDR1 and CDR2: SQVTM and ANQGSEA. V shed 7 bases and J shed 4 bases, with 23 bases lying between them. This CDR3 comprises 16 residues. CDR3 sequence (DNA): TGCAGCGCCAAGAGAGTCCGACGGGTGTCTTACAATGAGCAGTTCTTC. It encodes CSAKRVRRVSYNEQFF.

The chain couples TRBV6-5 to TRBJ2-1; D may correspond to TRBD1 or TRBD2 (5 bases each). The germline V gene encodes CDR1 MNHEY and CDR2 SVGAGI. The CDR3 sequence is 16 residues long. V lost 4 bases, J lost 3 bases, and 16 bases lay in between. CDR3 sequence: CASSSRIRGLYNEQFF. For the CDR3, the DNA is TGTGCCAGCAGTTCCCGGATTCGGGGCCTCTACAATGAGCAGTTCTTC.

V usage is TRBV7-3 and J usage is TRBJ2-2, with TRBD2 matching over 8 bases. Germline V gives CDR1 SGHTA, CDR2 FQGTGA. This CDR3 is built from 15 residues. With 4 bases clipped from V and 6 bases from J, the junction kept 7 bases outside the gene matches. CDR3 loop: CASSSSGTRPGELFF. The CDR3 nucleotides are TGTGCCAGCAGCTCATCCGGGACTAGGCCCGGGGAGCTGTTTTTT.

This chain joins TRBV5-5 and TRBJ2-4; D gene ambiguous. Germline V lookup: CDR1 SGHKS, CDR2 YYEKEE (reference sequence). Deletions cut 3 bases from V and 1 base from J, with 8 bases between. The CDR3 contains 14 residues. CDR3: CASSSSFAKNIQYF. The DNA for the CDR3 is TGTGCCAGCAGCTCCAGCTTCGCCAAAAACATTCAGTACTTC.

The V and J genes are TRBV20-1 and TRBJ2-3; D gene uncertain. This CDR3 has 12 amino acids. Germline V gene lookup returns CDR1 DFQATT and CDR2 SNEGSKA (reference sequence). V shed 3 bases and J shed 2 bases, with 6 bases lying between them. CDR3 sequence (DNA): TGCAGTGCTAGGGACCTCACAGATACGCAGTATTTT. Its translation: CSARDLTDTQYF.

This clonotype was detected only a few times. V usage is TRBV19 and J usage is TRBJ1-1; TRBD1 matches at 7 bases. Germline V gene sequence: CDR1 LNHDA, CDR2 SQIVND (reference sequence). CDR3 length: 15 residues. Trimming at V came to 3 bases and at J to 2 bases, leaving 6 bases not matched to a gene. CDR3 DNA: TGTGCCAGTAGTATCGGAACAGGGGCTAACACTGAAGCTTTCTTT. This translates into CASSIGTGANTEAFF.

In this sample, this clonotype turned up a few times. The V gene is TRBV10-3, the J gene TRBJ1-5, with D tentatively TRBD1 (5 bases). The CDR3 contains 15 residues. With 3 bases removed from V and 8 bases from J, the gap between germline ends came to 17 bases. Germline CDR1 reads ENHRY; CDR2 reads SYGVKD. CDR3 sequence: CAISEGRERGEPQHF. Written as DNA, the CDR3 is TGTGCCATCAGTGAAGGCAGGGAAAGGGGTGAGCCCCAGCATTTT.

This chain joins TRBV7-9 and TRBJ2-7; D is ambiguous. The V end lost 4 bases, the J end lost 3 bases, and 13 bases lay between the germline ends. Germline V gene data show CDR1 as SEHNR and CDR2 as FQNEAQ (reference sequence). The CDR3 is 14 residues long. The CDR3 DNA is TGTGCCAGCAGCTCCCGGGCCTACCTCTACGAGCAGTACTTC. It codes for CASSSRAYLYEQYF.

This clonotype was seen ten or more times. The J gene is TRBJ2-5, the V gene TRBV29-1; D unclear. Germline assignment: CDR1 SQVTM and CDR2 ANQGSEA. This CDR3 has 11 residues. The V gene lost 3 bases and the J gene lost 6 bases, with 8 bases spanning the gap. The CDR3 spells CSVDPEQTQYF. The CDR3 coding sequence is TGCAGCGTTGATCCAGAGCAGACCCAGTACTTC.

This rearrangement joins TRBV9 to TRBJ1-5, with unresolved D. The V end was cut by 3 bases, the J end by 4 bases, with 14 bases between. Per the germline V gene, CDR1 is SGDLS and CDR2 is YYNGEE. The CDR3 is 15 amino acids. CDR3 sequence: CASSARPGRNQPQHF. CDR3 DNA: TGTGCCAGCAGCGCCCGACCGGGAAGGAATCAGCCCCAGCATTTT.

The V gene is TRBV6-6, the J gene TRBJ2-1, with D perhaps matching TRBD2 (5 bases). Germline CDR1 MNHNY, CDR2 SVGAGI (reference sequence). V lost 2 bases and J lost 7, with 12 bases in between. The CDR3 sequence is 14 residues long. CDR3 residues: CASSYGGFRNEQFF. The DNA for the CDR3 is TGTGCCAGCAGTTACGGCGGGTTCAGGAATGAGCAGTTCTTC.

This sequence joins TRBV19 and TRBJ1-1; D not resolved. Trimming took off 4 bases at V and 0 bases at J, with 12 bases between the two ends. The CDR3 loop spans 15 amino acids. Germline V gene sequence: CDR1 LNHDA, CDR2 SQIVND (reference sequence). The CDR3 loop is CASSTSVQVNTEAFF. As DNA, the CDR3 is TGTGCCAGTAGTACCTCGGTCCAGGTGAACACTGAAGCTTTCTTT.

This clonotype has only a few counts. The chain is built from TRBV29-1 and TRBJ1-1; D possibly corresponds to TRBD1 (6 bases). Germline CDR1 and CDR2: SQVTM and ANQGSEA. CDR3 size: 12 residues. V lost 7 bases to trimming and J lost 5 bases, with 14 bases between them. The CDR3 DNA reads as TGCAGCGCCAAACAGGGTTCGACTGAAGCTTTCTTT. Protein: CSAKQGSTEAFF.

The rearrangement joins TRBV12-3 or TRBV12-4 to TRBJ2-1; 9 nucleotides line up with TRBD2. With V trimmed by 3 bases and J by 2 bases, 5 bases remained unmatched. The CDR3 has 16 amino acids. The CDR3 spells CASSFRLADPYNEQFF. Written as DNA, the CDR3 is TGTGCCAGCAGTTTTCGACTAGCGGACCCCTACAATGAGCAGTTCTTC.

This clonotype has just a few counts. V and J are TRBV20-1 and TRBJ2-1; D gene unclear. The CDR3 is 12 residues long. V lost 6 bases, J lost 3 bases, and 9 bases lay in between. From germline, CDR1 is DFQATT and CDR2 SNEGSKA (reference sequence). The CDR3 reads CSATRVYNEQFF. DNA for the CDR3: TGCAGTGCGACCCGGGTCTACAATGAGCAGTTCTTC.

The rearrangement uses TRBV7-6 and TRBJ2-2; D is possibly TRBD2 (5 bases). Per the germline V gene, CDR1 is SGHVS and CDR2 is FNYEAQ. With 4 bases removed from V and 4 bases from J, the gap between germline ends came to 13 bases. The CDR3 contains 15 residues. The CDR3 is CASSSGLGLTGELFF. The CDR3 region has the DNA TGTGCCAGCAGCTCGGGATTAGGCCTCACCGGGGAGCTGTTTTTT.

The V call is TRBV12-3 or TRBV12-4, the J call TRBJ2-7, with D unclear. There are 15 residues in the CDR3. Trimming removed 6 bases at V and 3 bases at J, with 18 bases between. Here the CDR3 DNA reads TGTGCCAGCAGCGACGTCTTGGTGGGCGGCTACGAGCAGTACTTC. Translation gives CASSDVLVGGYEQYF.

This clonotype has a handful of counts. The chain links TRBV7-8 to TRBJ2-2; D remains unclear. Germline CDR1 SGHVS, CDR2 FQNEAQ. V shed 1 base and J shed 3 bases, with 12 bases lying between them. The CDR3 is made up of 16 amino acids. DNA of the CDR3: TGTGCCAGCAGCTTAGTCCACATAATCGACACCGGGGAGCTGTTTTTT. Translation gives CASSLVHIIDTGELFF.

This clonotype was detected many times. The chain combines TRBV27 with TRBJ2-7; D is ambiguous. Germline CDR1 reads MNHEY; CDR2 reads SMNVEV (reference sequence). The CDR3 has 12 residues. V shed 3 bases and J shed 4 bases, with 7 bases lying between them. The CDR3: CASSFPGYEQYF. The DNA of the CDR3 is TGTGCCAGCAGTTTCCCAGGTTACGAGCAGTACTTC.

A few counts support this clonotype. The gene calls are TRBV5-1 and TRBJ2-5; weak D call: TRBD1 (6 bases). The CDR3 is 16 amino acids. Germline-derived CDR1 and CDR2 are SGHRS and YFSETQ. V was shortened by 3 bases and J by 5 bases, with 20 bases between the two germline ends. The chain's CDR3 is CASSSGQGSLWETQYF. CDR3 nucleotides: TGCGCCAGCAGCTCCGGGCAGGGGAGTCTTTGGGAGACCCAGTACTTC.

The CDR3 reads CASSLLAGVPTYNEQFF. The CDR3 DNA sequence: TGTGCCAGCAGCCTTCTAGCGGGAGTGCCAACCTACAATGAGCAGTTCTTC. The chain joins TRBV12-3 or TRBV12-4 to TRBJ2-1; 10 nucleotides agree with TRBD2. This CDR3 is built from 17 residues. The V gene end was trimmed by 6 bases and the J gene end by 2 bases; junction bases not matched to a gene: 10.

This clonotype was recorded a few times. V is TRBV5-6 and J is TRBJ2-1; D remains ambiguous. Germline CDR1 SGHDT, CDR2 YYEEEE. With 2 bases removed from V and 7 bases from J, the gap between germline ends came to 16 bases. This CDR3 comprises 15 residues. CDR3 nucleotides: TGTGCCAGCAGCTTCTTCTCCTTCGGGCCAAATGAGCAGTTCTTC. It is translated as CASSFFSFGPNEQFF.

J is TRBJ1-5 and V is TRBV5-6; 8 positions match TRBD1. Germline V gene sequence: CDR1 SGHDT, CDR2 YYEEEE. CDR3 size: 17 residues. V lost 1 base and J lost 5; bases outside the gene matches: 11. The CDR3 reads CASSLRSGQEYYQPQHF. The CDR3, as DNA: TGTGCCAGCAGCTTGCGTTCGGGACAGGAATATTATCAGCCCCAGCATTTT.

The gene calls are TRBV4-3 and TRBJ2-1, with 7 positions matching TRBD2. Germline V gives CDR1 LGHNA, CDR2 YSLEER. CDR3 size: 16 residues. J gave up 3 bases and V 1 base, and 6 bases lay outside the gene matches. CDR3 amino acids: CASSQVLWGGYNEQFF. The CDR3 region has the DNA TGCGCCAGCAGCCAAGTGTTATGGGGGGGCTACAATGAGCAGTTCTTC.

The CDR3: CASSQDAGISETQYF. The CDR3 bases are TGCGCCAGCAGCCAAGATGCGGGTATTTCGGAGACCCAGTACTTC. The V gene is TRBV4-1, the J gene TRBJ2-5; a possible D gene is TRBD2 (5 bases). The CDR3 sequence is 15 residues long. CDR1 and CDR2 (germline): MGHRA, YSYEKL. Trimming removed 0 bases from V and 5 bases from J, with 13 bases in between.

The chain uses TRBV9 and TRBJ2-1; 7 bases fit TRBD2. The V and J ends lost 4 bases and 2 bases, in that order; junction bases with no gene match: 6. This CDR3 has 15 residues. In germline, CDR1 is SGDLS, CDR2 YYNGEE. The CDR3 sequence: CASSTGSGTYNEQFF. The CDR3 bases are TGTGCCAGCAGCACGGGGAGCGGGACCTACAATGAGCAGTTCTTC.

CDR3: CASSQVVADTQYF. DNA of the CDR3: TGCGCCAGCAGTCAGGTGGTGGCAGATACGCAGTATTTT. The chain has TRBV5-1 and TRBJ2-3; the D is unclear. This CDR3 has 13 amino acids. V lost 5 bases, J lost 4 bases, and 11 bases lay in between. Germline V gene data show CDR1 as SGHRS and CDR2 as YFSETQ.